This entry is about one T cell receptor beta chain. Antigen: not known. The sample belongs to a study of shared clonotypes between healthy human individuals. Points from the study as a whole: Relative to clonotypes present in all four donors, those not shared had lower generation probabilities.

A CD45RA+ naive subset and a CD45RA-negative memory subset were split from CD4+ cells. The CDR3 length is 13 residues. The junction had 2 bases not matched to a gene; V was cut back by 6 bases and J by 6 bases. The V gene's germline CDR1 is KGHSH and CDR2 LQKENI. The sorted-subset replicate PCRs were given around 200 ng DNA, which is 31,000 or so T cell genomes. Assay: immunoSEQ multiplex PCR; the TCRdb copy retains only in-frame clones and omits some. The profile shows 550,000 to 850,000 clones, 55% to 75% of them singletons. The sample comprised memory CD4+ T cells sorted from blood. Indicated subset: CD45RA-negative fraction. The rearrangement joins TRBV18 to TRBJ1-4, with TRBD1 matching over 9 bases. This clonotype was obtained from a woman younger than 45 in good health. CDR3 DNA sequence: TGTGCCAGCTCGAGGGACAGGGATGAAAAACTGTTTTTT. Protein sequence: CASSRDRDEKLFF.